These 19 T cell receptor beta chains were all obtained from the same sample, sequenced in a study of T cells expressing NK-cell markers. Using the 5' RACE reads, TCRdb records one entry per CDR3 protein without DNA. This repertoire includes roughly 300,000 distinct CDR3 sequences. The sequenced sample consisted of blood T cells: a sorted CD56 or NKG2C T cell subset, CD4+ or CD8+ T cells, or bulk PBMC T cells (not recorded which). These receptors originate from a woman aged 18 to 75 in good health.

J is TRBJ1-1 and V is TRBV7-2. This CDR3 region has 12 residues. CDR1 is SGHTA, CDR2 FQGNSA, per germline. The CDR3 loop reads CASSGWDTEAFF.

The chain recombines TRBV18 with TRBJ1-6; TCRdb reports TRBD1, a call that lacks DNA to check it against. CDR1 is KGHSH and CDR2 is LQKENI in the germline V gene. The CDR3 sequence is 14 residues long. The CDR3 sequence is CASSPGQNNSPLHF. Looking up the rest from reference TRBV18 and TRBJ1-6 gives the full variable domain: NAGVMQNPRHLVRRRGQEARLRCSPMKGHSHVYWYRQLPEEGLKFMVYLQKENIIDESGMPKERFSAEFPKEGPSILRIQQVVRGDSAAYFCASSPGQNNSPLHFGNGTRLTVT.

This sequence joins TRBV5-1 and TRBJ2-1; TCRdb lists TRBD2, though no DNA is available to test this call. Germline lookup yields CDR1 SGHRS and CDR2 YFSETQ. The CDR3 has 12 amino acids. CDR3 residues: CASSFSGNEQFF.

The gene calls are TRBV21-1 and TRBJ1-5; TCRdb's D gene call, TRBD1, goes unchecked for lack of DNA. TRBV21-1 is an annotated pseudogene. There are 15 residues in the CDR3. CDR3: CASSAPDRGNQPQHF.

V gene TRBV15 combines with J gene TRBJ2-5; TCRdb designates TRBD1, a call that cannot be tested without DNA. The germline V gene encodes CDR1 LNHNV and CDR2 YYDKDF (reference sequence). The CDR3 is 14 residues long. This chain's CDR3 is CATSRDRDTGTQYF. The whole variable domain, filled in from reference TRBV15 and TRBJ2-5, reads DAMVIQNPRYQVTQFGKPVTLSCSQTLNHNVMYWYQQKSSQAPKLLFHYYDKDFNNEADTPDNFQSRRPNTSFCFLDIRSPGLGDTAMYLCATSRDRDTGTQYFGPGTRLLVL.

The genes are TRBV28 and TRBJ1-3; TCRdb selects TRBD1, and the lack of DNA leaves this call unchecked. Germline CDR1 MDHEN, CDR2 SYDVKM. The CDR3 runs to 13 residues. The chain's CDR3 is CASRGQSGNTIYF.

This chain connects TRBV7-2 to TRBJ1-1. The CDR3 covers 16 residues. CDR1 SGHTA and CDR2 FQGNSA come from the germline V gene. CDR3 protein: CASSPTGEGRNTEAFF.

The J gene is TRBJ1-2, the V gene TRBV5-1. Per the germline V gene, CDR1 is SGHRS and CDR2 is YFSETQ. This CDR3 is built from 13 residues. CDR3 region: CASSLSPDYGYTF.

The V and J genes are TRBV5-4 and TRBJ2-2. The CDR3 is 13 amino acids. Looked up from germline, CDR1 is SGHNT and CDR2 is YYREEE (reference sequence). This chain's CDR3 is CASSFPTDGELFF.

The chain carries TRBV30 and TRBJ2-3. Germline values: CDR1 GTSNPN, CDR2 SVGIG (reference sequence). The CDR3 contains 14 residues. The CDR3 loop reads CAWSFRATTDTQYF.

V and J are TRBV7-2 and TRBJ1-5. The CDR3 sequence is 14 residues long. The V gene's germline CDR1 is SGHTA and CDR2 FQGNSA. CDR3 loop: CASSPAGGMGPQHF.

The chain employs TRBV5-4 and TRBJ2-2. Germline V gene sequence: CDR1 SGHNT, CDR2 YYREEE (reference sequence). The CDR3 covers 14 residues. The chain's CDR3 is CASSPARNTGELFF.

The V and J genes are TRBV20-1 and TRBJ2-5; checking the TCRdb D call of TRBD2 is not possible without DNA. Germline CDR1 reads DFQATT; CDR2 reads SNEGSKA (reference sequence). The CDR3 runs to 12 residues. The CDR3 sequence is CSARASGETQYF.

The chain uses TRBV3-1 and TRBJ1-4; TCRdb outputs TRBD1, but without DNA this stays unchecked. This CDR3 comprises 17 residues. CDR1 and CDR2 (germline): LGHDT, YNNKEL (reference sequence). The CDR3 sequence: CASSQGQGGSTNEKLFF.

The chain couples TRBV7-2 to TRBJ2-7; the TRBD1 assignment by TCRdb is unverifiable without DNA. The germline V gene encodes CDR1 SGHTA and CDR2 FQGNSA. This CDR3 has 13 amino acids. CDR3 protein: CASSLVDTYEQYF.

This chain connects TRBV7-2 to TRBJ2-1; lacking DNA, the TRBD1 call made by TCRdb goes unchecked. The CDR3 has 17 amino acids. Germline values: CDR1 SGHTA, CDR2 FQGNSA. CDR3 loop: CASSLGGTLGSYNEQFF.

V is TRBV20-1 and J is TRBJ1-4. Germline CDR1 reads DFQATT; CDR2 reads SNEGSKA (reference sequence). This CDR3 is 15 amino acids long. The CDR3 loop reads CSARDLRVPNEKLFF.

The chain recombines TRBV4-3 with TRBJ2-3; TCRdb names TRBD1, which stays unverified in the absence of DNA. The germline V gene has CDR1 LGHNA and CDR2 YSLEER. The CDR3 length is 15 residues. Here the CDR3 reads CASSLNRGWGDTQYF.

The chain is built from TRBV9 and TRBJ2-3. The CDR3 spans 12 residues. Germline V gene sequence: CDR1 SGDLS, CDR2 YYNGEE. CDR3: CASSGLVDTQYF.